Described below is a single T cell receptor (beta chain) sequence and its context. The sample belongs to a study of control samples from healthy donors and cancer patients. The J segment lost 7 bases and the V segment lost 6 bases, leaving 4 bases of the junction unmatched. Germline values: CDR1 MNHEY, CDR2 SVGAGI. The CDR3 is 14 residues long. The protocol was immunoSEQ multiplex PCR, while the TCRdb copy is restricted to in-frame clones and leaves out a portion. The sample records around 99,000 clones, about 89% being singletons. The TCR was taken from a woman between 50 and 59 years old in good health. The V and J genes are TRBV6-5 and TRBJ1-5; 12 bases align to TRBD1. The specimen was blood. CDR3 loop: CASRRDRGPQPQHF. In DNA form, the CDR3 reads TGTGCCAGCAGGCGGGACAGGGGGCCACAGCCCCAGCATTTT.